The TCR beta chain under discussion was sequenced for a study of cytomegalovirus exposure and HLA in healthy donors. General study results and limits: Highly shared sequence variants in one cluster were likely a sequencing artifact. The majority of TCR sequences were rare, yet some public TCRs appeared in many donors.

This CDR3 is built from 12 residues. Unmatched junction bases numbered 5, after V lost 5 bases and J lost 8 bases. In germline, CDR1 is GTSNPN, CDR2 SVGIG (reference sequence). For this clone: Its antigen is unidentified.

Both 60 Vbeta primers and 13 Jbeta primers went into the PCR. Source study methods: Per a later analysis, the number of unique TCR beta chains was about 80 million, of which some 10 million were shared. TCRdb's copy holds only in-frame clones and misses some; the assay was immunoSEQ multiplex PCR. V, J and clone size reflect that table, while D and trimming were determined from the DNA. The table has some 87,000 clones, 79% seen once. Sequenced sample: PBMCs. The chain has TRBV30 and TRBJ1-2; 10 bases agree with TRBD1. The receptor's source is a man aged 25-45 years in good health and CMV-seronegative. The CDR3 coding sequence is TGTGCCTGGGGGACAGGGGTAAACGGCTACACCTTC. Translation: CAWGTGVNGYTF.